The source of this T cell receptor (beta chain) is a study of shared clonotypes between healthy human individuals. Study-wide context: Donors, aged 18 to 49, were a couple of women and a few men. A donor's plate count was three for CD4 naive and three for CD4 memory; CD8 naive had two and CD8 memory one. Study results and caveats: When compared with the clonotypes that were shared by all four sorted-subset donors, the non-shared clonotypes turned out to have lower generation probabilities.

On this clone: Its antigen is currently unknown.

This CDR3 has 16 residues. The trim removed 6 bases at V and 2 bases at J, leaving 11 bases unmatched. The V gene's germline CDR1 is SGHTA and CDR2 FQGNSA. In replicate PCRs of sorted subsets, roughly 190 ng DNA, approximately 28,000 T cell genomes, was used. This table comes from immunoSEQ multiplex PCR, and its TCRdb copy is limited to in-frame clones, with some not included. Here the sample spans about 2.4 million clones, roughly 93% being singletons. The receptor was isolated from a man aged 18-30 years in good health. Some clones in this sample may be carry-over from other donors' samples. The chain is built from TRBV7-2 and TRBJ2-5, with TRBD2 matching 8 bases. Sequences were obtained from naive CD4+ T cells from PBMCs. Subset meaning: CD45RA+ positively selected. CDR3 amino acids: CASSRAAGGGQETQYF. CDR3 nucleotide sequence: TGTGCCAGCAGTCGGGCGGCGGGAGGAGGGCAAGAGACCCAGTACTTC.